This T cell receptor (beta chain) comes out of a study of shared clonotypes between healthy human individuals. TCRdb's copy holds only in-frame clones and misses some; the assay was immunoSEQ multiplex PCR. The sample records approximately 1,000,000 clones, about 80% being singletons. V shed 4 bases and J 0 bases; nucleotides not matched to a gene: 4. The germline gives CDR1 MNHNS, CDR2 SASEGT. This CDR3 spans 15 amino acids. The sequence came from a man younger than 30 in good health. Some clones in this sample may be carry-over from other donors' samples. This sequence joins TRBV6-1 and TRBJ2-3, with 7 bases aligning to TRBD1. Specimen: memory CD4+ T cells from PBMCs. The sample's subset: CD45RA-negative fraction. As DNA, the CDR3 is TGTGCCAGCAGTGTAACAGGGGCTAGCACAGATACGCAGTATTTT. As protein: CASSVTGASTDTQYF.